The clone carrying this T cell receptor (beta chain) has just one count. Its antigen is undetermined. These data originate in a study of cytomegalovirus exposure and HLA in healthy donors. Primers included in the PCR were 60 Vbeta and 13 Jbeta primers. Only in-frame clones appear in the TCRdb table, and some are missing; sequencing was by immunoSEQ multiplex PCR. The sample records over 150,000 clones, roughly 77% being singletons. Study-wide results and caveats: In vitro work confirmed that three CMV-associated chains recognize CMV antigens.

This clonotype was obtained from a man between 25 and 39 years old in good health and CMV-seropositive. The sample taken for sequencing was PBMCs.

The CDR3 sequence: CASSLRRANEKLFF. In DNA form, the CDR3 reads TGTGCCAGCAGCTTAAGACGGGCTAATGAAAAACTGTTTTTT. The V and J genes are TRBV7-8 and TRBJ1-4; D uncertain. The CDR3 runs to 14 residues. Germline CDR1 and CDR2: SGHVS and FQNEAQ. V was pared by 2 bases and J by 3 bases, with 7 bases between.